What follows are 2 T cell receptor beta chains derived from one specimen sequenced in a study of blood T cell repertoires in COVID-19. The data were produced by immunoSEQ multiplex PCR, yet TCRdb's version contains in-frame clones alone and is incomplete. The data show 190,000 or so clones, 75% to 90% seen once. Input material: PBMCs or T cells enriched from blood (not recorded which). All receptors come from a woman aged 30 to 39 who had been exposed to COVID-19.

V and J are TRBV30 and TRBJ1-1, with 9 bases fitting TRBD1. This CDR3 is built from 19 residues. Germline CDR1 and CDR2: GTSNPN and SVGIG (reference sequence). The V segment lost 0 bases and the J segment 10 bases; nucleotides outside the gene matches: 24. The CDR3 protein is CAWSVSPFVRDRARRGAFF. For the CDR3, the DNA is TGTGCCTGGAGTGTATCCCCCTTCGTCCGGGACAGGGCCCGCCGGGGAGCTTTCTTT.

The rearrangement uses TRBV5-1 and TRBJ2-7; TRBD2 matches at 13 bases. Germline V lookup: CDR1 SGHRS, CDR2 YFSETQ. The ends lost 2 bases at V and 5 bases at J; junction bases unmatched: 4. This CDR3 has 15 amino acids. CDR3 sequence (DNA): TGCGCCAGCAGCTTTACTAGCGGGGGGGCCCACGAGCAGTACTTC. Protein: CASSFTSGGAHEQYF.